These 20 T cell receptor beta chains share one sample of origin, sequenced in a study of metastatic and nonmetastatic thyroid tumors. TCRdb re-called the PCR reads through MiXCR. The repertoire holds roughly 5,200 clones, with roughly 30% as singletons. No patient had received any treatment before thyroid surgery. Sequencing used adjacent normal tissue. Source of these receptors: a female donor with papillary thyroid cancer or a benign thyroid nodule (not recorded which). Some clones in this sample may be carry-over from other donors' samples.

By share, this clone counts as medium-sized (0.01 to 0.1%). V gene TRBV4-3 combines with J gene TRBJ2-3; the match to TRBD2 covers 8 bases. Germline V gene data show CDR1 as LGHNA and CDR2 as YSLEER. CDR3 length: 16 amino acids. Losses at the gene ends were 2 bases for V and 3 bases for J; bases not matched to a gene: 7. The CDR3 nucleotides read TGCGCCAGCAGCCAACTAGGACTAGCAGGGACAGATACGCAGTATTTT. This codes for CASSQLGLAGTDTQYF.

The chain links TRBV11-2 to TRBJ2-7; the match to TRBD2 covers 11 bases. Trimming cost V 2 bases and J 2 bases; bases outside gene matches: 2. CDR3 length: 15 amino acids. The germline gives CDR1 SGHAT, CDR2 FQNNGV. This chain's CDR3 is CASSLLAGGTYEQYF. The CDR3 DNA reads as TGTGCCAGCAGCTTATTAGCGGGGGGGACCTACGAGCAGTACTTC.

This clone has only a few counts. This chain links TRBV12-3 or TRBV12-4 with TRBJ2-1; 10 bases line up with TRBD1. The CDR3 runs 14 residues. V lost 1 base to trimming and J lost 7 bases; unmatched junction nucleotides: 1. The CDR3 region is CASSLGQGANEQFF. The CDR3 coding sequence is TGTGCCAGCAGTTTAGGACAGGGGGCTAATGAGCAGTTCTTC.

By share, this clone counts as medium-sized. This chain links TRBV27 with TRBJ2-7; D may be TRBD2 (6 bases). V dropped 5 bases and J dropped 2 bases, with 13 bases sitting between them. There are 14 residues in the CDR3. From germline, CDR1 is MNHEY and CDR2 SMNVEV (reference sequence). The CDR3 is CASSPGSIPYEQYF. CDR3 in DNA: TGTGCCAGCAGTCCCGGGAGCATCCCCTACGAGCAGTACTTC.

This clone was detected many times. A much larger clone is a single base away; this may be a read error. The chain combines TRBV7-2 with TRBJ1-1, with unresolved D. The CDR3 runs 13 residues. Germline CDR1 and CDR2: SGHTA and FQGNSA. CDR3 loop: CASSVLAGTEVFF. CDR3 sequence (DNA): TGTGCCAGCAGCGTTCTGGCGGGCACTGAAGTTTTCTTT.

The V call is TRBV6-7, the J call TRBJ2-5, with 7 bases fitting TRBD2. TRBV6-7 is an ORF for which the function is uncertain. CDR3 length: 16 residues. V shed 7 bases, J shed 2 bases, and the junction held 13 bases outside the gene matches. CDR3 nucleotides: TGTGCCAGCACCGGACGGTGGAGGGAGGGTCAAGAGACCCAGTACTTC. Its protein is CASTGRWREGQETQYF.

This clone came up a few times. V and J are TRBV28 and TRBJ1-2; D unresolved. From germline, CDR1 is MDHEN and CDR2 SYDVKM. V lost 2 bases to trimming and J lost 8 bases, with 15 bases between them. The CDR3 consists of 14 residues. CDR3 in amino acids: CASSLVSGLWGYTF. Here the CDR3 DNA reads TGTGCCAGCAGTTTAGTTAGCGGGCTATGGGGCTACACCTTC.

The chain combines TRBV4-1 with TRBJ2-4, with 8 bases fitting TRBD1. The trim removed 1 base at V and 0 bases at J, leaving 8 bases unmatched. The CDR3 is 18 residues long. Germline values: CDR1 MGHRA, CDR2 YSYEKL. The CDR3: CASSQVTQGVIAKNIQYF. The CDR3 DNA reads as TGCGCCAGCAGCCAAGTGACACAGGGGGTAATAGCCAAAAACATTCAGTACTTC.

Concerning this clone itself: It is likely a read error, because the conserved phenylalanine at the end of the CDR3 is missing. The rearrangement joins TRBV28 to TRBJ2-7; D may be TRBD2 (6 bases). In germline, CDR1 is MDHEN, CDR2 SYDVKM. The CDR3 loop spans 19 amino acids. The CDR3 is CASSSEGPSGGQGVYEQYL. The CDR3 nucleotides are TGTGCCAGTAGTTCCGAAGGTCCAAGCGGAGGGCAGGGCGTCTACGAGCAGTACCTC.

This clone is medium-sized within its sample. The rearrangement links TRBV5-1 to TRBJ2-1; D unclear. V was trimmed by 4 bases and J by 1 base, leaving 9 bases between them. The CDR3 has 14 residues. Germline V gene data show CDR1 as SGHRS and CDR2 as YFSETQ. CDR3 amino acids: CASSLTPSYNEQFF. The CDR3 DNA reads as TGCGCCAGCAGCCTGACTCCTTCCTACAATGAGCAGTTCTTC.

This clone counts as large (0.1 to 1%). This chain joins TRBV20-1 and TRBJ2-7, with D possibly TRBD2 on 5 matching bases. CDR1 is DFQATT and CDR2 is SNEGSKA in the germline V gene (reference sequence). The CDR3 sequence is 15 residues long. Between the trimmed V and J ends, which lost 3 bases and 3 bases, there was a span of 18 bases. CDR3 nucleotide sequence: TGCAGTGCTAGTATGGCTAGCCGAAAGGTCTACGAGCAGTACTTC. Its translation: CSASMASRKVYEQYF.

Sample share makes this clone medium-sized. The chain joins TRBV28 to TRBJ2-1; a possible D gene is TRBD2 (6 bases). Trimming stripped 7 bases from V and 3 bases from J, with 19 bases between. CDR3 length: 16 residues. Germline V lookup: CDR1 MDHEN, CDR2 SYDVKM. The CDR3 DNA reads TGTGCCAGCAAACCGAGCACGGCGGGAAACTACAATGAGCAGTTCTTC. Residues: CASKPSTAGNYNEQFF.

CDR3: CASKGVSYEQYF. CDR3 sequence (DNA): TGTGCCAGCAAGGGCGTTTCCTACGAGCAGTACTTC. This chain uses TRBV6-1 with TRBJ2-7; no firm D call. Germline values: CDR1 MNHNS, CDR2 SASEGT. The CDR3 covers 12 residues. Trimming shortened V by 7 bases and J by 1 base, and 8 bases separated the two germline ends.

This clone has just a few counts. The chain joins TRBV9 to TRBJ1-4, with TRBD1 as a possible D gene (6 bases). The CDR3 spans 18 residues. The germline V and J ends were trimmed by 3 bases and 4 bases, with 22 bases remaining between them. CDR1 and CDR2 from the germline V gene are SGDLS and YYNGEE. CDR3 sequence reads: CASSASPLMDSNNEKLFF. The CDR3 DNA reads as TGTGCCAGCAGCGCTTCGCCCCTCATGGACAGCAATAATGAAAAACTGTTTTTT.

Concerning this clone: At one end the junction does not follow the germline gene, possibly because of a read error. The V gene is TRBV7-7, the J gene TRBJ1-5; the match to TRBD1 covers 7 bases. The CDR3 is made up of 16 amino acids. In germline, CDR1 is SSHAT, CDR2 FNYEAQ (reference sequence). CDR3 sequence reads: CVSSLVPTGFDQPQHF. The CDR3, as DNA: TGTGTCAGCAGCTTAGTACCGACAGGGTTCGATCAGCCCCAGCATTTT.

Only a few counts were recorded for this clone. The rearrangement links TRBV20-1 to TRBJ1-1; D gene unclear. The germline CDR1 and CDR2 sequences are DFQATT and SNEGSKA (reference sequence). The CDR3 is 12 residues long. This CDR3 is CSALTENTEAFF. CDR3 DNA sequence: TGCAGCGCCCTGACGGAGAACACTGAAGCTTTCTTT.

This clone was picked up many times. The same CDR3 arises from other DNA sequences in this sample as well. The chain links TRBV6-1 to TRBJ2-7, with D perhaps assigned TRBD1 or TRBD2 (5 bases each). Trimming cost V 6 bases and J 5 bases, with 23 bases left between them. The germline CDR1 and CDR2 sequences are MNHNS and SASEGT. The CDR3 covers 16 residues. The CDR3 loop is CASRAVTGPLMHEQYF. DNA of the CDR3: TGTGCCAGCAGGGCCGTTACGGGACCCCTAATGCACGAGCAGTACTTC.

This clone was observed at least ten times. This chain joins TRBV5-1 and TRBJ1-6; D call uncertain. The CDR3 has 16 amino acids. Between the trimmed V and J ends, which lost 0 bases and 5 bases, there was a span of 12 bases. Germline V gene lookup returns CDR1 SGHRS and CDR2 YFSETQ. The chain's CDR3 is CASSLAGDPDNSPLHF. CDR3 nucleotide sequence: TGCGCCAGCAGCTTGGCCGGTGACCCGGATAATTCACCCCTCCACTTT.

This clone was detected only a few times. V and J are TRBV25-1 and TRBJ1-4; D ambiguous. The germline V and J ends were trimmed by 1 base and 5 bases, with 11 bases remaining between them. The CDR3 has 15 amino acids. CDR1 and CDR2 (germline): MGHDK, SYGVNS. The CDR3 DNA sequence: TGTGCCAGCAGTGAATCAACGTCCGGGAATGAAAAACTGTTTTTT. This gives the protein CASSESTSGNEKLFF.

This chain uses TRBV9 with TRBJ2-1; weak D call: TRBD1 (6 bases). V lost 4 bases to trimming and J lost 3 bases, with 14 bases between them. Germline V gene data show CDR1 as SGDLS and CDR2 as YYNGEE. The CDR3 contains 15 residues. The chain's CDR3 is CASSPTAGVYNEQFF. Here the CDR3 DNA reads TGTGCCAGCAGCCCCACGGCAGGGGTCTACAATGAGCAGTTCTTC.